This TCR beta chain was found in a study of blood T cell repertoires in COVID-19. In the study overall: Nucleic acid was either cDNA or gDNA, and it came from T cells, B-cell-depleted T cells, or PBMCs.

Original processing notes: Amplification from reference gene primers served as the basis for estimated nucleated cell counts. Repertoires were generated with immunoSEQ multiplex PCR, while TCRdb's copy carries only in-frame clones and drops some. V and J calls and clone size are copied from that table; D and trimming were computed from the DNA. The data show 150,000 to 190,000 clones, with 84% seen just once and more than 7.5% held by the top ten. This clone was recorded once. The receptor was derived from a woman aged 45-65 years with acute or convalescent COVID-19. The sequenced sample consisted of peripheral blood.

DNA for the CDR3: TGTGCCAGCAGTTTACCCCCCAGGGACTGGACTTTCTTT. Translating it yields CASSLPPRDWTFF. The chain is built from TRBV28 and TRBJ1-1; TRBD1 is a possible D gene (5 bases). Germline lookup yields CDR1 MDHEN and CDR2 SYDVKM. Trimming removed 2 bases at V and 12 bases at J, with 16 bases between. The CDR3 loop spans 13 amino acids.